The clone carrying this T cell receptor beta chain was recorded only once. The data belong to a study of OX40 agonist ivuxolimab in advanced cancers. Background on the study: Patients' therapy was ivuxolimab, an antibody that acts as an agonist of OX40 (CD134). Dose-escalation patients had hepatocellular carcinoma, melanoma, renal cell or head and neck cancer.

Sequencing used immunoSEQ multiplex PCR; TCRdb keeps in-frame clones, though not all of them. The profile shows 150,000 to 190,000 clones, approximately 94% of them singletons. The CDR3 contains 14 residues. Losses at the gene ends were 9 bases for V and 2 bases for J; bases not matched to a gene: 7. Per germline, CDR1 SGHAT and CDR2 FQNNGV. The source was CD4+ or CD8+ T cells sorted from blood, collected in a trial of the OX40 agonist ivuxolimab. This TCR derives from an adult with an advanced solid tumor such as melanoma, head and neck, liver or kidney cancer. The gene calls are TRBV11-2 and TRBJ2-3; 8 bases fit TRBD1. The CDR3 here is CASATGANTDTQYF. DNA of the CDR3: TGTGCCAGTGCGACAGGGGCCAACACAGATACGCAGTATTTT.